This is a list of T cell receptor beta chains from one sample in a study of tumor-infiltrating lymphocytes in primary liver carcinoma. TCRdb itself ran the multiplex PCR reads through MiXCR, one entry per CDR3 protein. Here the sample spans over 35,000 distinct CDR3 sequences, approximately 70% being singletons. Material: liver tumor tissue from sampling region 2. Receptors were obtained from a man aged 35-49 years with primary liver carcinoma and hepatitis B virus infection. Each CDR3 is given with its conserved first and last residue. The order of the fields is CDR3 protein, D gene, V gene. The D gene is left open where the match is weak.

CDR3aa: CASSLEWWEGVRYDQYF
d_gene: -
v_gene: TRBV12-3/TRBV12-4

CDR3aa: CVSSEMSHQPWHF
d_gene: -
v_gene: TRBV6-1

CDR3aa: CTSSQDKGSGYEQYF
d_gene: -
v_gene: TRBV4-2

CDR3aa: CASSEAWAGEHEKLFF
d_gene: -
v_gene: TRBV2

CDR3aa: CARGLAGGRYQKTQYF
d_gene: TRBD2
v_gene: TRBV7-7

CDR3aa: CVSGLRWTGEDEQYF
d_gene: TRBD1
v_gene: TRBV11-2

CDR3aa: CASKELHEGYEQYF
d_gene: -
v_gene: TRBV6-2/TRBV6-3

CDR3aa: CASGGVRDRVNYGYTF
d_gene: TRBD1
v_gene: TRBV6-6

CDR3aa: CASSSPTSGIMTYNEQFF
d_gene: TRBD2
v_gene: TRBV5-4

CDR3aa: CTSGLAKRGTDTQYF
d_gene: -
v_gene: TRBV5-4

CDR3aa: CASSLGLGGSSYIEQFF
d_gene: -
v_gene: TRBV13

CDR3aa: CASSAVGGSHNGQFF
d_gene: -
v_gene: TRBV14

CDR3aa: CASNLGLIGTEYQEIQYF
d_gene: -
v_gene: TRBV5-5

CDR3aa: CASSQFPSPADNEQFF
d_gene: -
v_gene: TRBV4-3

CDR3aa: CASSLGGSHQPQLF
d_gene: -
v_gene: TRBV13

CDR3aa: CASSLEWGLLTYNEQFF
d_gene: -
v_gene: TRBV5-1

CDR3aa: CASGPSTGPNYGFTF
d_gene: -
v_gene: TRBV4-1

CDR3aa: CASRGGSGQNIQYF
d_gene: TRBD2
v_gene: TRBV5-1

CDR3aa: CVSSQAASGRIGETQYF
d_gene: TRBD2
v_gene: TRBV4-3

CDR3aa: CASSPGSNTWELFF
d_gene: -
v_gene: TRBV10-1

CDR3aa: CASTLVTGDQPQHF
d_gene: -
v_gene: TRBV6-2/TRBV6-3

CDR3aa: CASSQAVTVDNSALHF
d_gene: -
v_gene: TRBV4-3

CDR3aa: CACSDLLAGETGELFF
d_gene: TRBD2
v_gene: TRBV25-1

CDR3aa: CSVDAGITVDGQFF
d_gene: -
v_gene: TRBV29-1

CDR3aa: CASSDASGTDTQYF
d_gene: -
v_gene: TRBV6-4

CDR3aa: CSARSLTSETYEQYF
d_gene: TRBD2
v_gene: TRBV29-1

CDR3aa: CASSFRTNITGGSYEQYF
d_gene: -
v_gene: TRBV5-1

CDR3aa: CASCQELEVPPYGEQFF
d_gene: -
v_gene: TRBV4-1

CDR3aa: CANTSNRNSYEQYF
d_gene: -
v_gene: TRBV11-2

CDR3aa: CASSFLSGSYIHEQYF
d_gene: TRBD2
v_gene: TRBV28

CDR3aa: CASNPWLAGTDTQYF
d_gene: TRBD2
v_gene: TRBV6-5

CDR3aa: CASSFHAGGLHEQFF
d_gene: TRBD2
v_gene: TRBV12-3/TRBV12-4

CDR3aa: CVSSSGWLYARERYF
d_gene: -
v_gene: TRBV11-2

CDR3aa: CASSKNRAEQYF
d_gene: -
v_gene: TRBV7-6

CDR3aa: CSVEASVQEFQYF
d_gene: -
v_gene: TRBV29-1

CDR3aa: CASSRGYREDQPQHF
d_gene: -
v_gene: TRBV6-2/TRBV6-3

CDR3aa: CTSSFLGRLGGDTQYF
d_gene: -
v_gene: TRBV6-2/TRBV6-3

CDR3aa: CASSLESGSIEKLFF
d_gene: -
v_gene: TRBV7-2

CDR3aa: CSVGLSRANTYEQFF
d_gene: -
v_gene: TRBV29-1

CDR3aa: CASNPYLRGGIGPQPQHF
d_gene: -
v_gene: TRBV4-2

CDR3aa: CASSLSRFDNEQLF
d_gene: -
v_gene: TRBV11-2